This record concerns one TCR beta chain sequence. The specificity of this receptor is unknown. Base qualities are not provided; no much larger clone lies one nucleotide away. In the prospective study, participants were roughly 18 to 95 years old, resided in under 30 geographic areas of the United States, and were enrolled through a virtual design. Cohort assignment in the prospective study relied on participant-reported clinical history from a screening survey and a study questionnaire. For ImmuneRACE Cohort 3, a participant was defined as recovered based on two consecutive negative NP/OP PCR tests, clearance by a healthcare professional, or resolution of symptoms. Each participant in the prospective study had whole blood, serum and a nasopharyngeal or oropharyngeal swab collected by mobile phlebotomists. Participants in the prospective study had the option to provide additional blood draws and questionnaires over a roughly 2-month period. Prospective study blood samples were shipped either frozen or at room temperature before DNA extraction.

These data are taken from a study of blood T cell repertoires in COVID-19 (dated by TCRdb to the early 2020s). For context, the study as a whole: Samples from collaborators originated in the United States, Italy and Spain and spanned both the acute and convalescent phases of COVID-19. The material from the prospective study consisted of cDNA or gDNA derived from T cells, B-cell-depleted T cells, or PBMCs. The dataset comprised deeply sampled blood TCRbeta repertoires from subjects exposed to, actively infected with, or recovered from COVID-19. The repertoires were released in a freely available public database intended as a resource for research on the immune response to SARS-CoV-2. Samples were obtained from the ongoing ImmuneRACE study (first 160 participants) and from approximately 1,200 subjects provided by 6 global collaborators. Nearly every sample came with metadata listing a de-identified subject ID, COVID-19 status, age in years and sex. Where available, HLA class I and class II types were obtained from metadata supplied by the sample provider rather than from assay-based typing.

Findings and caveats that apply to the study as a whole: The quantity of clinical and demographic metadata differed by source and by participant and was supplied without curation.

Trimming takes 4 bases from V and 0 bases from J, and the germline ends sit 9 bases apart. From the germline V gene, CDR1 is MDHEN and CDR2 is SYDVKM. The CDR3 contains 14 residues, cysteine and phenylalanine counted. The DNA shown is the 42-base CDR3, in frame from base 1. TCRbeta CDR3 regions were amplified from genomic DNA using the immunoSEQ Assay, a bias-controlled multiplex PCR. In the source study's methods: The number of nucleated cells in each sample was estimated by amplification of reference gene primers within the assay. Sequence reads were collapsed and filtered to measure the absolute abundance of every unique TCRbeta CDR3 rearrangement. For each sample, productive Simpson clonality was calculated as the square root of Simpson's diversity index across productive rearrangements. What TCRdb holds here is the immuneACCESS table cut down to in-frame rearrangements. Part of the clones is not present; checked against another copy, under half of the missing clones reflect an unresolved V gene, and the others are unexplained. V and J calls and clone size are those listed in that table; D and trimming were worked out from the DNA. The sample includes roughly 280,000 clones, with under 90% observed a single time. The leading ten clones occupy approximately 2% of the sample.

The chain couples TRBV28 to TRBJ1-1; perhaps TRBD1 is the D gene, with 6 bases matching. This receptor was taken from a woman aged 60-75 years who had recovered from COVID-19. Material: PBMCs or T cells enriched from blood (not recorded which). DNA sequence: TGTGCCAGCAGTTCAACAGGGCTGAACACTGAAGCTTTCTTT. It codes for CASSSTGLNTEAFF.